Below, 6 T cell receptor beta chains from the same sample are listed, as sequenced in a study of control samples from healthy donors and cancer patients. Libraries were prepared by immunoSEQ multiplex PCR; TCRdb keeps only in-frame clonotypes and omits some of them. This sample has approximately 170,000 clones, with around nine tenths found just once. The sequenced sample consisted of blood. These receptors were obtained from a man aged 25 to 45 in good health.

This chain uses TRBV10-3 with TRBJ2-5; the match to TRBD2 covers 12 bases. CDR1 and CDR2 (germline): ENHRY, SYGVKD. After removal of 10 bases from V and 5 bases from J, the junction contained 5 bases not matched to a gene. This CDR3 region has 13 residues. CDR3 region: CATRTSGAETQYF. The CDR3 DNA reads as TGTGCCACCCGGACTAGCGGGGCGGAGACCCAGTACTTC.

The rearrangement joins TRBV5-4 to TRBJ2-7, with D perhaps given as TRBD1 or TRBD2 (6 bases each). The CDR3 loop spans 16 amino acids. Germline CDR1 reads SGHNT; CDR2 reads YYREEE (reference sequence). V was pared by 4 bases and J by 3 bases, with 20 bases between. CDR3 nucleotides: TGTGCCAGCAGCCCCTTAGGAGGGGGGAGTTACTACGAGCAGTACTTC. It specifies CASSPLGGGSYYEQYF.

The chain uses TRBV7-7 and TRBJ1-1; D is ambiguous. V gave up 0 bases and J gave up 4 bases, with 6 bases separating them. The germline V gene has CDR1 SSHAT and CDR2 FNYEAQ (reference sequence). The CDR3 sequence is 13 residues long. This CDR3 is CASSLASGTEAFF. CDR3 DNA sequence: TGTGCCAGCAGCTTAGCGTCAGGCACTGAAGCTTTCTTT.

This chain links TRBV9 with TRBJ1-5, with TRBD1 as a possible D gene (5 bases). Germline V gene lookup returns CDR1 SGDLS and CDR2 YYNGEE. V lost 6 bases to trimming and J lost 0 bases, with 13 bases between them. The CDR3 totals 15 residues. This CDR3 reads CASTAGPYSNQPQHF. CDR3 nucleotides: TGTGCCAGCACCGCAGGGCCCTATAGCAATCAGCCCCAGCATTTT.

The chain carries TRBV6-5 and TRBJ1-6, with 8 bases fitting TRBD1. CDR3 length: 15 residues. V dropped 5 bases and J dropped 9; count of bases not matched to a gene: 9. Germline V gives CDR1 MNHEY, CDR2 SVGAGI. The CDR3 reads CASSSTGTGGSPLHF. The DNA of the CDR3 is TGTGCCAGCAGTAGCACCGGGACAGGTGGTTCACCCCTCCACTTT.

V is TRBV5-4 and J is TRBJ2-3; D uncertain. Germline V gene data show CDR1 as SGHNT and CDR2 as YYREEE (reference sequence). V lost 4 bases and J lost 0, with 9 bases in between. The CDR3 runs 14 residues. CDR3 bases: TGTGCCAGCAGCCAAGCTGGGAGCACAGATACGCAGTATTTT. Its translation is CASSQAGSTDTQYF.